This record looks at one T cell receptor beta chain sequence and its context. The data belong to a study of blood T cell repertoires in COVID-19. Study-wide context: COVID-19 samples collected from the United States, Italy and Spain covered acute and convalescent phases. PBMCs, B-cell-depleted T cells, or T cells provided the cDNA or gDNA that made up the material.

It was during active infection that Seattle patients were enrolled and then longitudinally followed. Authors' data handling: Reference gene primer amplification gave estimated nucleated cell counts. Sequencing used immunoSEQ multiplex PCR; TCRdb keeps in-frame clones, though not all of them. V and J calls and clone size are copied from that table; D and trimming were computed from the DNA. The sample yields about 370,000 clones, 89% seen once. This CDR3 has 14 residues. Germline V gene lookup returns CDR1 LNHDA and CDR2 SQIVND (reference sequence). Germline trimming cut 6 bases from V and 7 bases from J; bases unmatched to any gene: 6.

The rearrangement links TRBV19 to TRBJ1-4; TRBD1 matches at 9 bases. The sequenced sample consisted of peripheral blood. The receptor comes from a woman aged 25 to 39 with COVID-19, enrolled during active disease. The DNA of the CDR3 is TGTGCCAGTAGGTTACAGGGGGCGAGTGAAAAACTGTTTTTT. Its protein is CASRLQGASEKLFF.